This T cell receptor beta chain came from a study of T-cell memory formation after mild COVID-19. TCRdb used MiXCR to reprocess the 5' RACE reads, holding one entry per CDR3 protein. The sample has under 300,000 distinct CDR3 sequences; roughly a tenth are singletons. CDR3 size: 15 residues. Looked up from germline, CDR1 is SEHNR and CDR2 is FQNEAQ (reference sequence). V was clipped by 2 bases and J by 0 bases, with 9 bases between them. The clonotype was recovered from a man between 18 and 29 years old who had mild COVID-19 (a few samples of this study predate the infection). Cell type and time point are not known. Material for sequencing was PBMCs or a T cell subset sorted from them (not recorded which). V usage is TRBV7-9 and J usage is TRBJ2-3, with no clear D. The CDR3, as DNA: TGTGCCAGCAGCTTATCGGTTACTAGCACAGATACGCAGTATTTT. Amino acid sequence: CASSLSVTSTDTQYF.